The 15 T cell receptor beta chains reported below all come from one sample, sequenced in a study of blood T cell repertoires in COVID-19. TCRdb's table, derived via immunoSEQ multiplex PCR, lists solely in-frame clones and lacks some. The sample lists about 200,000 clones, 86% occurring once. The specimen was peripheral blood. The receptors were gathered from a woman aged 70-85 years with acute or convalescent COVID-19.

On this clone: At the DNA level, this CDR3 is encoded by other sequences in the same sample as well. The rearrangement joins TRBV6-5 to TRBJ1-2; 8 nucleotides align to TRBD1. The germline gives CDR1 MNHEY, CDR2 SVGAGI. The CDR3 consists of 12 residues. Trimming cost V 6 bases and J 4 bases; bases outside gene matches: 1. CDR3 loop: CASRTGVYGYTF. The CDR3 nucleotides are TGTGCCAGCAGGACAGGGGTCTATGGCTACACCTTC.

The V call is TRBV20-1, the J call TRBJ1-2, with 7 positions matching TRBD1. The CDR3 consists of 13 residues. V shed 3 bases and J 4 bases; nucleotides not matched to a gene: 5. The germline CDR1 and CDR2 sequences are DFQATT and SNEGSKA (reference sequence). The CDR3 reads CSASQGVGYGYTF. As DNA, the CDR3 is TGCAGTGCTAGTCAGGGGGTCGGCTATGGCTACACCTTC.

V and J are TRBV25-1 and TRBJ2-1; 7 nucleotides line up with TRBD1. Germline V gene lookup returns CDR1 MGHDK and CDR2 SYGVNS. J was trimmed by 2 bases and V by 5 bases; bases with no gene match: 3. The CDR3 totals 14 residues. CDR3 residues: CASSRQGPYNEQFF. The CDR3 DNA reads as TGTGCCAGCAGTAGACAGGGCCCCTACAATGAGCAGTTCTTC.

The V and J genes are TRBV27 and TRBJ2-2; unclear D gene. Germline V gene data show CDR1 as MNHEY and CDR2 as SMNVEV (reference sequence). The ends were cut back, 3 bases at V and 3 bases at J, with 2 bases in the middle. The CDR3 spans 12 residues. CDR3 in DNA: TGTGCCAGCAGTTTCGACACCGGGGAGCTGTTTTTT. Protein sequence: CASSFDTGELFF.

The count of this clone is one. The chain couples TRBV7-2 to TRBJ2-3; the match to TRBD2 covers 12 bases. Germline-derived CDR1 and CDR2 are SGHTA and FQGNSA. J lost 4 bases, V lost 4 bases, and 9 bases had no gene match. CDR3 length equals 17 residues. The CDR3 nucleotides are TGTGCCAGCAGCTCCTTTGTGACTAGCGGGAGTGCAGATACGCAGTATTTT. Translated, it gives CASSSFVTSGSADTQYF.

This chain links TRBV7-2 with TRBJ1-5; possible D gene TRBD1, 5 bases. The CDR3 contains 14 residues. Germline V gene data show CDR1 as SGHTA and CDR2 as FQGNSA. Trimming pared 3 bases from V and 4 bases from J, leaving 10 bases between. CDR3: CASSFRGGNQPQHF. As DNA, the CDR3 is TGTGCCAGCAGCTTCCGTGGGGGGAATCAGCCCCAGCATTTT.

The rearrangement joins TRBV27 to TRBJ2-6; D is undetermined. This CDR3 has 17 amino acids. The germline V gene encodes CDR1 MNHEY and CDR2 SMNVEV (reference sequence). V shed 3 bases and J shed 2 bases, with 14 bases lying between them. The CDR3 loop reads CASSFLSPGPGANVLTF. For the CDR3, the DNA is TGTGCCAGCAGTTTCCTGAGCCCGGGTCCTGGGGCCAACGTCCTGACTTTC.

The chain couples TRBV27 to TRBJ1-6, with 7 bases matching TRBD1. V was clipped by 5 bases and J by 4 bases; unmatched bases: 8. There are 16 residues in the CDR3. The germline V gene encodes CDR1 MNHEY and CDR2 SMNVEV (reference sequence). CDR3 amino acids: CASSPEGTAYNSPLHF. Here the CDR3 DNA reads TGTGCCAGCAGTCCAGAGGGGACAGCGTATAATTCACCCCTCCACTTT.

V usage is TRBV5-1 and J usage is TRBJ1-4; 7 nucleotides agree with TRBD1. Germline-derived CDR1 and CDR2 are SGHRS and YFSETQ. This CDR3 is 14 amino acids long. Losses at the gene ends were 4 bases for V and 8 bases for J; bases not matched to a gene: 8. The DNA of the CDR3 is TGCGCCAGCAGCCTTGACAGGGTTCGGGAAAAACTGTTTTTT. Translating it yields CASSLDRVREKLFF. Supplemented by reference TRBV5-1 and TRBJ1-4, the full variable domain reads KAGVTQTPRYLIKTRGQQVTLSCSPISGHRSVSWYQQTPGQGLQFLFEYFSETQRNKGNFPGRFSGRQFSNSRSEMNVSTLELGDSALYLCASSLDRVREKLFFGSGTQLSVL.

The V and J genes are TRBV6-5 and TRBJ1-5; 8 bases align to TRBD1. Germline values: CDR1 MNHEY, CDR2 SVGAGI. V shed 6 bases and J 3 bases; nucleotides not matched to a gene: 7. CDR3 length: 15 amino acids. CDR3 in DNA: TGTGCCAGCAGAACCGGGACAGGCAACAATCAGCCCCAGCATTTT. It translates to CASRTGTGNNQPQHF.

This rearrangement joins TRBV4-1 to TRBJ2-1; 12 bases are shared with TRBD2. Germline CDR1 is MGHRA and CDR2 is YSYEKL. The CDR3 is 17 amino acids. V lost 5 bases, J lost 10 bases, and 15 bases stayed unmatched. CDR3 nucleotides: TGCGCCAGCAGCATGACTAGCGGGAGAACGCCCAATGAGGAGCAGTTCTTC. Amino acids: CASSMTSGRTPNEEQFF.

This chain uses TRBV4-3 with TRBJ2-7; 7 bases agree with TRBD2. After removal of 5 bases from V and 2 bases from J, the junction contained 9 bases not matched to a gene. The length of the CDR3 is 15 residues. CDR1 LGHNA and CDR2 YSLEER come from the germline V gene. CDR3 sequence: CASSERPGLTYEQYF. The CDR3 coding sequence is TGCGCCAGCAGCGAACGCCCGGGACTAACCTACGAGCAGTACTTC.

The CDR3 spells CASSQLAASSTDTQYF. DNA of the CDR3: TGTGCCAGCAGCCAGCTAGCGGCCTCAAGCACAGATACGCAGTATTTT. The chain has TRBV3-1 (or the pseudogene TRBV3-2) and TRBJ2-3; 7 bases map to TRBD2. V shed 3 bases, J shed 0 bases, and the junction held 6 bases outside the gene matches. The CDR3 loop spans 16 amino acids. Germline values: CDR1 LGHDT, CDR2 YNNKEL (reference sequence).

The gene calls are TRBV7-2 and TRBJ2-1; the match to TRBD2 covers 16 bases. Per the germline V gene, CDR1 is SGHTA and CDR2 is FQGNSA. The CDR3 contains 15 residues. Trimming cost V 5 bases and J 16 bases; bases outside gene matches: 11. The DNA for the CDR3 is TGTGCCAGCAGCCAGGGGACTAGCGGGAGGGGGCGGGAATTCTTC. As protein: CASSQGTSGRGREFF. The full variable domain, in which reference TRBV7-2 and TRBJ2-1 provide the parts outside the CDR3, is GAGVSQSPSNKVTEKGKDVELRCDPISGHTALYWYRQSLGQGLEFLIYFQGNSAPDKSGLPSDRFSAERTGGSVSTLTIQRTQQEDSAVYLCASSQGTSGRGREFFGPGTRLTVL.

This chain connects TRBV5-1 to TRBJ2-1; 7 nucleotides line up with TRBD2. The trim removed 5 bases at V and 6 bases at J, leaving 8 bases unmatched. This CDR3 region has 14 residues. Germline CDR1 and CDR2: SGHRS and YFSETQ. The chain's CDR3 is CASSWWEGPNEQFF. The CDR3 bases are TGCGCCAGCAGTTGGTGGGAGGGACCCAATGAGCAGTTCTTC.